This TCR beta chain was sequenced during a study of human T cells and chemical hapten exposure. Documented time point: patch test 1, 2 weeks after DPC sensitization. Treatment specified: therapeutic diphenylcyclopropenone sensitization with weekly scalp DPC. Germline V gives CDR1 MNHEY, CDR2 SVGEGT. V shed 6 bases and J 4 bases; nucleotides not matched to a gene: 12. CDR3 size: 16 residues. TCRdb re-derived calls from the RACE reads in MiXCR, one entry per CDR3 protein. The sample includes under 200,000 distinct CDR3 sequences, approximately 15% of them seen just once. The source was whole blood, collected in connection with sensitization to the hapten diphenylcyclopropenone (DPC). This chain links TRBV6-2 or TRBV6-3 with TRBJ1-2; 9 nucleotides line up with TRBD1. The TCR was taken from a woman aged 25 to 39 with alopecia areata. Some clones in this sample may be carry-over from other donors' samples. The CDR3 DNA is TGTGCCAGCAGACCCACGCCGGGACAGGGTCTCTATGGCTACACCTTC. Protein product: CASRPTPGQGLYGYTF.